These T cell receptor beta chains were read from a single sample in a study of identical twins. MiXCR, run by TCRdb on the 5' RACE reads, gives a single entry per CDR3 protein. The sample lists just over 450,000 distinct CDR3 sequences, around 14% occurring once. These data were also reused for a study on yellow fever vaccine responses in identical twins.

Sample: CD4+ T cells sorted from blood. The receptors here all came from a woman between 18 and 30 years old in good health. CDR3s include the opening cysteine and the closing phenylalanine or tryptophan. Each record gives: D gene, V gene, clone size, J gene, CDR3 protein, CDR3 DNA. D genes are given only for firm matches. Clone size, where shown, is once, few, many, or a class for clones that have expanded.

>TRBD1|TRBV3-1|.|TRBJ2-7
CASSQITWDRVPPTYEQYF
TGTGCCAGCAGCCAAATTACGTGGGACAGGGTTCCCCCCACCTACGAGCAGTACTTC
>.|TRBV20-1|.|TRBJ2-6
CSANNRAGANVLTF
TGCAGTGCTAATAACAGGGCTGGGGCCAACGTCCTGACTTTC
>.|TRBV20-1|few|TRBJ2-2
CSAGGGKGTGELFF
TGCAGTGCCGGAGGGGGGAAAGGTACCGGGGAGCTGTTTTTT
>.|TRBV11-2|.|TRBJ2-7
CAVGAFTYEQYF
TGTGCGGTCGGGGCCTTCACCTACGAGCAGTACTTC
>TRBD1|TRBV20-1|few|TRBJ1-2
CSAPGQGDYGYTF
TGCAGTGCTCCGGGACAGGGAGACTATGGCTACACCTTC
>TRBD1|TRBV7-2|.|TRBJ1-5
CASSLRGQSNQPQHF
TGTGCCAGCAGCTTACGGGGACAGAGCAATCAGCCCCAGCATTTT
>TRBD1|TRBV11-2|few|TRBJ1-6
CASSFWPRDSSYNSPLHF
TGTGCCAGCAGCTTTTGGCCGAGGGACAGCTCCTATAATTCACCCCTCCACTTT
>.|TRBV5-1|many|TRBJ2-2
CASSLFPDSKNTGELFF
TGCGCCAGCAGCTTGTTCCCGGACAGTAAGAACACCGGGGAGCTGTTTTTT
>.|TRBV6-2/TRBV6-3|few|TRBJ1-1
CASTNHQGSEAFF
TGTGCCAGCACCAATCACCAGGGCTCTGAAGCTTTCTTT
>.|TRBV14|.|TRBJ1-1
CASSLAHGNTEAFF
TGTGCCAGCAGCCTCGCCCATGGGAACACTGAAGCTTTCTTT
>.|TRBV6-2/TRBV6-3|.|TRBJ1-5
CASRYSRGEIQPQHF
TGTGCCAGCAGATACTCTAGGGGGGAAATCCAACCCCAGCATTTT
>.|TRBV6-5|.|TRBJ1-1
CASSYSGVPFRDTEAFF
TGTGCCAGCAGTTACTCAGGGGTCCCATTTAGAGACACTGAAGCTTTCTTT
>.|TRBV12-3/TRBV12-4|many|TRBJ1-1
CASSQGAEAFF
TGTGCCAGCAGTCAGGGCGCCGAAGCTTTCTTT
>.|TRBV7-9|.|TRBJ2-7
CASSSQHGQYF
TGTGCCAGCAGTTCTCAGCATGGGCAGTACTTC
>TRBD1|TRBV3-1|few|TRBJ2-5
CASSQDRGQIQETQYF
TGTGCCAGCAGCCAAGATCGGGGACAGATACAAGAGACCCAGTACTTC
>.|TRBV9|few|TRBJ2-2
CASSVVGILTGELFF
TGTGCCAGCAGCGTAGTGGGGATCTTAACCGGGGAGCTGTTTTTT
>TRBD2|TRBV5-1|few|TRBJ2-1
CASRPLAASYNEQFF
TGCGCCAGCAGGCCCCTAGCGGCCTCCTACAATGAGCAGTTCTTC
>.|TRBV5-1|few|TRBJ2-3
CASSFTHDTQYF
TGCGCCAGCAGCTTTACCCACGATACGCAGTATTTT
>.|TRBV7-2|.|TRBJ2-1
CASSLALVSEQFF
TGTGCCAGCAGCTTAGCGTTGGTGTCTGAGCAGTTCTTC
>.|TRBV7-8|few|TRBJ2-7
CASSLVLSGLEQYF
TGTGCCAGCAGCTTAGTATTATCAGGGCTCGAGCAGTACTTC
>.|TRBV6-1|.|TRBJ2-3
CASSLGTSISRGDTQYF
TGTGCCAGCAGCCTAGGGACATCTATTTCCCGGGGAGATACGCAGTATTTT
>TRBD2|TRBV7-7|.|TRBJ2-2
CASSIPRSGLAGVSSWAGELFF
TGTGCCAGCAGCATCCCAAGATCCGGACTAGCGGGAGTTTCGTCCTGGGCCGGGGAGCTGTTTTTT
>.|TRBV3-1|few|TRBJ2-3
CASSQGELAGTDTQYF
TGTGCCAGCAGCCAAGGCGAGCTAGCAGGCACAGATACGCAGTATTTT
>.|TRBV27|.|TRBJ1-1
CATKVMWLRNTEAFF
TGTGCCACCAAGGTGATGTGGCTCAGGAACACTGAAGCTTTCTTT
>.|TRBV2|.|TRBJ2-1
CASSRPPRAGPSNEQFF
TGTGCCAGCAGTCGACCCCCTAGGGCCGGCCCATCCAATGAGCAGTTCTTC
>TRBD1|TRBV12-3/TRBV12-4|few|TRBJ2-5
CASSTLTGVQETQYF
TGTGCCAGCAGTACCTTGACAGGGGTCCAAGAGACCCAGTACTTC
>.|TRBV9|.|TRBJ1-5
CASSVSGAISQPQHF
TGTGCCAGCAGCGTATCCGGGGCGATCAGTCAGCCCCAGCATTTT
>.|TRBV5-1|many|TRBJ2-2
CASSLWPGVVTGELFF
TGCGCCAGCAGCCTATGGCCAGGGGTCGTCACCGGGGAGCTGTTTTTT
>.|TRBV5-1|many|TRBJ2-7
CASRLGFEDEQYF
TGCGCCAGCAGATTGGGGTTTGAGGACGAGCAGTACTTC
>TRBD2|TRBV20-1|few|TRBJ2-3
CSALPAGGTTDTQYF
TGCAGTGCTCTTCCGGCGGGGGGCACCACAGATACGCAGTATTTT
>.|TRBV5-1|few|TRBJ2-7
CASSPKPETYEQYF
TGCGCCAGCAGCCCCAAACCAGAGACCTACGAGCAGTACTTC